This T cell receptor beta chain was profiled in a study of read filtering for tumor transcriptome and immune sequencing. This clonotype was observed at least ten times. Likely a read error: the CDR3 ends without its conserved phenylalanine or tryptophan. The DNA is omitted, as the CDR3 cannot be located on it reliably, and the CDR3 follows TCRdb's listing. The CDR3 is 13 residues long, counting both termini. Germline V gene lookup returns CDR1 SEHNR and CDR2 FQNEAQ (reference sequence). This library used 300 to 500 ng RNA and molecular barcoded adaptors spanning alpha/delta and beta/gamma chains. Using its own MiXCR run on the reads, TCRdb lists one record per CDR3 protein. The sample shows 30,000 to 45,000 distinct CDR3 sequences, roughly an eighth of them seen only once.

The J gene is TRBJ2-1, the V gene TRBV7-9; TRBD1 is the table's D call and was not checked against the DNA. The sequenced material came from a population of CD138-negative cells sorted from bone marrow. This clonotype was obtained from a donor at least 40 years old with multiple myeloma. The CDR3 loop is CASSSLVADRGFG.